This TCR beta chain was recovered during a study of cytomegalovirus exposure and HLA in healthy donors. Study conclusions and caveats: It was confirmed in vitro that three of the CMV-associated chains were specific for CMV antigens.

Sequencing was performed with immunoSEQ multiplex PCR; in TCRdb, only in-frame clones are kept and a portion is missing. This sample has 150,000 to 180,000 clones, with around 88% found just once. Trimming shortened V by 1 base and J by 3 bases, and 16 bases separated the two germline ends. This CDR3 contains 16 residues. Germline V gives CDR1 MNHNS, CDR2 SASEGT. On this clone itself: What it binds is not known.

Sequencing was done on a sample of PBMCs. The chain combines TRBV6-1 with TRBJ2-7; the D gene is possibly TRBD1 (5 bases). The sequence was collected from a man aged 18 to 29 in good health and CMV-seropositive. CDR3 nucleotide sequence: TGTGCCAGCAGTGAAGATTTTGGGAACAGGTTCTACGAGCAGTACTTC. Protein: CASSEDFGNRFYEQYF.